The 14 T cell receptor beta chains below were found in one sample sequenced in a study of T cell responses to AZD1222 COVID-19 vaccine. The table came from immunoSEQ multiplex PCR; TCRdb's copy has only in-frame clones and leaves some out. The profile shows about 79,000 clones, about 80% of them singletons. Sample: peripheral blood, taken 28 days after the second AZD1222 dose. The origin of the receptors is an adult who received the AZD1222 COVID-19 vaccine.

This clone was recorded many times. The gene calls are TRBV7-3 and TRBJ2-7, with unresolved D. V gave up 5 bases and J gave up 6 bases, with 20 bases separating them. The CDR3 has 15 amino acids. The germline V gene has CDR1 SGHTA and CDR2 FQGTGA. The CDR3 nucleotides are TGTGCCAGCAGCCCATCCGTCACCACGAGATCCGAGCAGTACTTC. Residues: CASSPSVTTRSEQYF.

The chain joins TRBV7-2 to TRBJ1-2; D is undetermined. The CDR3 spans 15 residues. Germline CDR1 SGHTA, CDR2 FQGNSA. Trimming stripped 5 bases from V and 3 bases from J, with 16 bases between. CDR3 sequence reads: CASSTSGPWDYGYTF. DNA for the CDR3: TGTGCCAGCAGCACCTCCGGGCCCTGGGACTATGGCTACACCTTC.

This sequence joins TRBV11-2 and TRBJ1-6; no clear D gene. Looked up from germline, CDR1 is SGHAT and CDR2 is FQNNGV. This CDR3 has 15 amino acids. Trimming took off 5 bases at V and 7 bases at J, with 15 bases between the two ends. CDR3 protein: CASSPDLGGNSPLHF. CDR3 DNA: TGTGCCAGCAGCCCCGATCTCGGAGGGAATTCACCCCTCCACTTT.

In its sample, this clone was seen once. DNA of the CDR3: TGTGCCAGCAGTACCCGGGACAGGGGCGAACCCTATGGCTACACCTTC. Translated: CASSTRDRGEPYGYTF. The V gene is TRBV28, the J gene TRBJ1-2; TRBD1 aligns across 10 bases. This CDR3 spans 16 amino acids. CDR1 and CDR2 (germline): MDHEN, SYDVKM. Trimming cost V 5 bases and J 4 bases; bases outside gene matches: 10.

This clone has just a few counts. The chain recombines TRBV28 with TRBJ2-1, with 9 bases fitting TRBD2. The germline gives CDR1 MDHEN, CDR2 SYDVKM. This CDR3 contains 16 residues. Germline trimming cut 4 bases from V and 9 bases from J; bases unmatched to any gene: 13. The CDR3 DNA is TGTGCCAGCAGTTCCCTGACTAGCGGCCATCTTGGTGAGCAGTTCTTC. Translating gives CASSSLTSGHLGEQFF.

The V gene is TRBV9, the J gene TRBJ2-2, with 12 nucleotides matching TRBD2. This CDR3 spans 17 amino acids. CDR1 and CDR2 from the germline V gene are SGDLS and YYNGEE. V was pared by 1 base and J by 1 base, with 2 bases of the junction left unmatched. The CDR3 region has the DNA TGTGCCAGCAGCGTACTAGCGGGAGGGTGGAACACCGGGGAGCTGTTTTTT. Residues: CASSVLAGGWNTGELFF.

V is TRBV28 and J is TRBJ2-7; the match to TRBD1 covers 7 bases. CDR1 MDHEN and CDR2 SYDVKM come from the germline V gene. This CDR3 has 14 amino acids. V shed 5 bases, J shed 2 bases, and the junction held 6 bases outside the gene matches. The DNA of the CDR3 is TGTGCCAGCAGTCCAGGGGGAATCCCCTACGAGCAGTACTTC. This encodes CASSPGGIPYEQYF.

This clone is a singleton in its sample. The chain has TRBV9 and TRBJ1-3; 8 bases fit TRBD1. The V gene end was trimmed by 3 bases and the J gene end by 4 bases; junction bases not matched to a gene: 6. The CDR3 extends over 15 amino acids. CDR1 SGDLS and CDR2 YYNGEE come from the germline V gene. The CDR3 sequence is CASSAYRGSGNTIYF. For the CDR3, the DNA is TGTGCCAGCAGCGCTTACAGGGGGTCCGGAAACACCATATATTTT.

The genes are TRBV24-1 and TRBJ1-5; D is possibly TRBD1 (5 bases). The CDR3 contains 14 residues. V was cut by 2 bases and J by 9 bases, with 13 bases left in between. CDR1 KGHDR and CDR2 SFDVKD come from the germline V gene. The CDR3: CATSDSGAVRPQHF. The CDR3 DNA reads TGTGCCACCAGTGATTCTGGGGCAGTCCGGCCCCAGCATTTT.

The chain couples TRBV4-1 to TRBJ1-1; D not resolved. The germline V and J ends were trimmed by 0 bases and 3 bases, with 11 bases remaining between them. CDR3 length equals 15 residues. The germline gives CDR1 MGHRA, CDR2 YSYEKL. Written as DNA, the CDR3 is TGCGCCAGCAGCCAAGAGGAGGGCGCAGACACTGAAGCTTTCTTT. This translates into CASSQEEGADTEAFF.

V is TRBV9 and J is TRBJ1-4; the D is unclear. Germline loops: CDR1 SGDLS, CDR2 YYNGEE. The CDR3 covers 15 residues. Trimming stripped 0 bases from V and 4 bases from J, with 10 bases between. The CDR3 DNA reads TGTGCCAGCAGCGTAGCGTCGGGGTTTAATGAAAAACTGTTTTTT. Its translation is CASSVASGFNEKLFF.

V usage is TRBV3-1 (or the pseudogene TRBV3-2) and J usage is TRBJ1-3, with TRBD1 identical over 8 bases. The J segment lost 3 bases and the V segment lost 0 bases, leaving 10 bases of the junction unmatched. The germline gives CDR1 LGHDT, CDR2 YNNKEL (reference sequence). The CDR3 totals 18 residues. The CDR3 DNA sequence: TGTGCCAGCAGCCAAGATATATCCCGACAGGGGTATGGAAACACCATATATTTT. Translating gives CASSQDISRQGYGNTIYF.

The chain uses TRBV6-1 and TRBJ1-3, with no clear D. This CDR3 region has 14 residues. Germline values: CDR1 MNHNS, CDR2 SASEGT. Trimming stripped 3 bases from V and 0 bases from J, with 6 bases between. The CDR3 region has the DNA TGTGCCAGCAGTGAGGGGAGCTCTGGAAACACCATATATTTT. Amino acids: CASSEGSSGNTIYF.

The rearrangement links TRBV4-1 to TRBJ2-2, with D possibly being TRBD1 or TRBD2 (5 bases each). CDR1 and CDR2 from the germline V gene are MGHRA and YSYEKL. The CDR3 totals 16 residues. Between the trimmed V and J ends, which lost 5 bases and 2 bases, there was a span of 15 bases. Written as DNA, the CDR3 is TGCGCCAGCAGCGCATCCGGGACGGCAAACACCGGGGAGCTGTTTTTT. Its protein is CASSASGTANTGELFF.